One sample yielded the 11 T cell receptor beta chains listed below, sequenced in a study of blood T cells in healthy people across ages (dated by TCRdb to 2015 to 2017). Library method: 5' RACE. Sequencing was carried out with an Illumina HiSeq 2500. A second PCR of roughly 7 to 12 cycles was run with a J-beta primer mix and a sample-barcoded 5' primer. The public sequencing data were trimmed at Q25 with fastp and processed into clonotypes with MiXCR by TCRdb, which kept only in-frame beta chains. Rows merge per CDR3 protein into single entries with the most common DNA and genes. Within this sample are 600,000 to 800,000 distinct CDR3 sequences, with approximately 52% of them counted one time only. About 13% of the sample comes from the top ten. Sequencing was performed on blood. The receptors originated from a woman of 80 years or more in good health.

The gene calls are TRBV12-3 or TRBV12-4 and TRBJ2-7, with D tentatively TRBD1 (5 bases). V lost 5 bases and J 6 bases, leaving 23 bases between the germline ends. This CDR3 is built from 16 residues. This CDR3 is CASSVGGTGYIGEQYF. The CDR3 DNA reads TGTGCCAGCAGTGTAGGTGGAACAGGATATATAGGCGAGCAGTACTTC.

CDR3 coding DNA: TGCAGCGTTTACGGGACAGGGGCGGCTTACGAGCAGTACTTC. As protein: CSVYGTGAAYEQYF. The chain employs TRBV29-1 and TRBJ2-7; 10 positions agree with TRBD1. This CDR3 region has 14 residues. Germline V gives CDR1 SQVTM, CDR2 ANQGSEA. Trimming removed 5 bases from V and 4 bases from J; junction bases left unmatched: 8.

This clonotype was observed at least ten times. The chain joins TRBV27 to TRBJ2-1, with D possibly matching TRBD2 (6 bases). This CDR3 comprises 15 residues. CDR1 is MNHEY and CDR2 is SMNVEV in the germline V gene (reference sequence). Trimming shortened V by 7 bases and J by 9 bases, and 22 bases separated the two germline ends. CDR3 in amino acids: CASNLGTLGPREQFF. Written as DNA, the CDR3 is TGTGCCAGCAATCTAGGGACTCTTGGGCCTCGTGAGCAGTTCTTC.

A few counts support this clonotype. This chain joins TRBV3-1 and TRBJ2-7; 8 bases map to TRBD2. CDR3 length: 15 residues. The V gene's germline CDR1 is LGHDT and CDR2 YNNKEL (reference sequence). J was trimmed by 4 bases and V by 4 bases; bases with no gene match: 9. The CDR3 bases are TGTGCCAGCAGCCTTGCCGGGACTAGACCTTACGAGCAGTACTTC. Its protein product is CASSLAGTRPYEQYF.

A note on this clonotype: Since a much larger clone is just one base distant, this may be a read error. The rearrangement joins TRBV12-3 or TRBV12-4 to TRBJ2-5, with no clear D. The CDR3 contains 13 residues. V dropped 4 bases and J dropped 2 bases, with 8 bases sitting between them. CDR3 protein: CASSSTRQETQYF. The CDR3 DNA follows: TGTGCCAGCAGTTCTACCAGGCAAGAGACCCAGTACTTC.

This clonotype was seen ten or more times. The V call is TRBV6-6, the J call TRBJ2-2, with D unresolved. Deletions cut 6 bases from V and 6 bases from J, with 14 bases between. The germline gives CDR1 MNHNY, CDR2 SVGAGI (reference sequence). The CDR3 runs to 14 residues. This CDR3 is CASRRLTDAGELFF. CDR3 DNA sequence: TGTGCCAGCAGAAGGCTAACAGACGCCGGGGAGCTGTTTTTT.

Remarks on this clonotype: This may arise from a read error, as a much more abundant clone is one base away. V usage is TRBV12-3 or TRBV12-4 and J usage is TRBJ1-5; possibly TRBD1 for D (5 bases). This CDR3 has 16 residues. Trimming removed 3 bases at V and 3 bases at J, with 15 bases between. The CDR3 nucleotides read TGTGCCAGCAGTTTTTCCAGGGTAGTTGACAATCAGCCCCAGCATTTT. The encoded protein is CASSFSRVVDNQPQHF.

The J gene is TRBJ2-4, the V gene TRBV3-1, with 12 bases identical to TRBD2. The J call may be faulty, since TRBJ2-7 better matches the DNA end. The length of the CDR3 is 16 residues. The germline CDR1 and CDR2 sequences are LGHDT and YNNKEL (reference sequence). This CDR3 is CASSQDLAGGRDEQYF. CDR3 bases: TGTGCCAGCAGCCAAGATCTAGCGGGGGGGAGGGACGAGCAGTACTTC.

The CDR3 bases are TGTGCCAGCAGCTTTCTCGGAAGCACCTACGAGCAGTACTTC. Protein: CASSFLGSTYEQYF. The chain links TRBV28 to TRBJ2-7; the D is unclear. This CDR3 spans 14 amino acids. CDR1 and CDR2 from the germline V gene are MDHEN and SYDVKM. Trimming stripped 6 bases from V and 2 bases from J, with 14 bases between.

This clonotype was seen many times. V and J are TRBV7-2 and TRBJ1-2, with D possibly matching TRBD1 (6 bases). The CDR3 covers 13 residues. Trimming removed 5 bases from V and 8 bases from J, with 15 bases in between. Germline CDR1 is SGHTA and CDR2 is FQGNSA. CDR3 region: CASSDLRGQGYTF. In DNA, the CDR3 is TGTGCCAGCAGCGACCTCCGGGGGCAAGGCTACACCTTC.

DNA of the CDR3: TGTGCCAGCTCACCCCGGGAGAACCAGAACACTGAAGCTTTCTTT. Translated, it gives CASSPRENQNTEAFF. The rearrangement uses TRBV18 and TRBJ1-1; D is undetermined. V lost 3 bases, J lost 1 base, and 12 bases lay in between. The CDR3 runs to 15 residues. Germline V CDR1 and CDR2: KGHSH, LQKENI.